This T cell receptor beta chain was retrieved from a study of post-analysis software for immune sequencing data. Study-level information: The courses of disease that were included comprised relapsing-remitting, secondary progressive and progressive-relapsing multiple sclerosis. Study results and caveats: Samples from a shared batch, those prepared together, strongly co-clustered by F measure. Relative to controls, patients had about 5 TRBV segments at higher frequency, with TRBV5-6, TRBV5-1 and TRBV20-1 among these. Multiple sclerosis was associated with a significant reduction in normalized Chao1 diversity relative to controls.

This CDR3 comprises 14 residues. The V gene lost 1 base and the J gene lost 2 bases, with 10 bases spanning the gap. CDR1 and CDR2 (germline): DFQATT, SNEGSKA (reference sequence). Unique molecular identifiers had been added to the TCR beta cDNA libraries. TCRdb redid the calling of the PCR reads with MiXCR, one entry per CDR3 protein. The sample holds roughly 400,000 distinct CDR3 sequences; approximately 42% are singletons and the top ten take 6% to 9%. As to this clonotype: The target antigen is unknown.

The rearrangement joins TRBV20-1 to TRBJ2-3; tentatively, D is TRBD2 (5 bases). The TCR comes from a girl aged 2 to 10 with multiple sclerosis. Input material: blood. CDR3 amino acids: CSARGTFPTDTQYF. The CDR3 region has the DNA TGCAGTGCTAGAGGGACTTTCCCCACAGATACGCAGTATTTT.